This is a list of T cell receptor beta chains from one sample in a study of CD8+ T cells in alopecia areata. Profiled with immunoSEQ multiplex PCR; TCRdb holds only in-frame clones, not every one. The table shows fewer than 250,000 clones, with 57% occurring only once. The sequences come from CD4+ T cells sorted from blood, collected at week 0. The source is a human donor with alopecia areata. Both conserved end residues are part of each CDR3. Each record gives: clone size, J gene, V gene, D gene, CDR3 DNA, CDR3 protein. D genes are given only for firm matches. Some rows mark clone size as missing; the rest say once, few, many or name a class of expanded clone.

>NA|TRBJ2-5|TRBV11-2|TRBD1
TGTGCCAGCGGCGGGACAGGGGTAGACTTC
CASGGTGVDF
>NA|TRBJ2-1|TRBV7-9|NA
TGTGCCAGCAGCTTAAGACCGACGGAGGGGACCTCCTACAATGAGCAGTTCTTC
CASSLRPTEGTSYNEQFF
>many|TRBJ2-3|TRBV10-3|NA
TGTGCCATCAGTGAGTCGAACTCACCACCTAGCACAGATACGCAGTATTTT
CAISESNSPPSTDTQYF
>NA|TRBJ2-2|TRBV6-6|TRBD1
TGTGCCAGCAGACGGGACAGCCACACCGGGGAGCTGTTTTTT
CASRRDSHTGELFF
>few|TRBJ2-3|TRBV6-1|NA
TGTGCCAGCAGCGAGACAGCCGGCACAGATACGCAGTATTTT
CASSETAGTDTQYF
>few|TRBJ2-7|TRBV6-1|NA
TGTGCCAGCTGCCTCACGGTGCGATACGAGCAGTACTTC
CASCLTVRYEQYF
>NA|TRBJ2-7|TRBV4-1|TRBD2
TGCGCCAGCAGCCAAGGGGCGGGAGGACCCTACTACGAGCAGTACTTC
CASSQGAGGPYYEQYF
>NA|TRBJ2-1|TRBV6-5|NA
TGTGCCAGCAGTTACAGGGACCGCAGGAATGAGCAGTTCTTC
CASSYRDRRNEQFF
>once|TRBJ2-4|TRBV27|TRBD2
TGTGCCAGCAGTTCACCGGGACTAGCGGGAGGGAGGAACATTCAGTACTTC
CASSSPGLAGGRNIQYF
>few|TRBJ2-7|TRBV29-1|NA
TGCAGCGTCCAGACTACTTACGAGCAGTACTTC
CSVQTTYEQYF
>NA|TRBJ2-5|TRBV6-5|NA
TGTGCCAGCAGAAAACTGGAGACCCAGTACTTC
CASRKLETQYF
>NA|TRBJ2-1|TRBV7-9|NA
TGTGCCAGCAGCACGAATCTCGTCTCCTACAATGAGCAGTTCTTC
CASSTNLVSYNEQFF
>many|TRBJ1-1|TRBV5-8|NA
TGTGCCAGCCACCCGGGACACATGAACACTGAAGCTTTCTTT
CASHPGHMNTEAFF
>NA|TRBJ2-3|TRBV2|NA
TGTGCCAGCGGAGTAGCACTTAGCACAGATACGCAGTATTTT
CASGVALSTDTQYF
>NA|TRBJ2-3|TRBV10-3|TRBD2
TGTGCCATTACCTCTAGCGGGCCCACAGATACGCAGTATTTT
CAITSSGPTDTQYF
>NA|TRBJ2-3|TRBV7-2|TRBD2
TGTGCCAGCAGCTTAGTCGCGGGAGGGAGGGATACGCAGTATTTT
CASSLVAGGRDTQYF
>NA|TRBJ1-1|TRBV18|NA
TGTGCCAGCTCACCACCTCCCGGGGGCGGGGACACTGAAGCTTTCTTT
CASSPPPGGGDTEAFF
>NA|TRBJ2-1|TRBV30|NA
TGTGCCTGGAGTGTAAGCGGTCGGGGAGAGCAGTTCTTC
CAWSVSGRGEQFF
>NA|TRBJ1-5|TRBV5-1|NA
TGCGCCAGCAGCTTGTCTCCACAGGAGGATCAGCCCCAGCATTTT
CASSLSPQEDQPQHF
>NA|TRBJ2-2|TRBV29-1|NA
TGCAGCGCCAAGTTCCTAAAGGGCACCGGGGAGCTGTTTTTT
CSAKFLKGTGELFF
>NA|TRBJ1-2|TRBV7-2|NA
TGTGCCAGTAGCCTCTTTCGAGGGTATGGCTACACCTTC
CASSLFRGYGYTF
>few|TRBJ2-7|TRBV5-4|NA
TGTGCCAGCAGCTTTCAAAGCTACGAGCAGTACTTC
CASSFQSYEQYF
>NA|TRBJ1-1|TRBV6-1|NA
TGTGCCAGCAGTCCCCGGACAGAAGTCACTGAAGCTTTCTTT
CASSPRTEVTEAFF
>NA|TRBJ1-6|TRBV4-2|NA
TGTGCCAGCAGCCAAGATCTAGCCTCACCCCTCCACTTT
CASSQDLASPLHF
>NA|TRBJ1-5|TRBV29-1|TRBD1
TGCAGCGTTGCACAGGGGGCGAATCAGCCCCAGCATTTT
CSVAQGANQPQHF
>NA|TRBJ2-7|TRBV6-1|TRBD2
TGTGCCAGCAGGGCAGGGAGGGTCGACGAGCAGTACTTC
CASRAGRVDEQYF
>NA|TRBJ1-2|TRBV7-9|NA
TGTGCCAGCAGCTTAGCAGGGTATGGCTACACCTTC
CASSLAGYGYTF
>few|TRBJ2-7|TRBV25-1|TRBD2
TGTGCCAGCAGTGAAATCTCCGCGGGAGGGTACGAGCAGTACTTC
CASSEISAGGYEQYF
>NA|TRBJ2-7|TRBV7-9|NA
TGTGCCAGCAGCCCCGGGCCCAGAATAAGCTTC
CASSPGPRISF
>NA|TRBJ1-6|TRBV30|TRBD1
TGTGCCTGGAGTTTTGACAGGGGACGATCACCCCTCCACTTT
CAWSFDRGRSPLHF
>few|TRBJ1-5|TRBV7-9|NA
TGTGCCAGCAGCTTATTCGGCGGGGGCACCAATCAGCCCCAGCATTTT
CASSLFGGGTNQPQHF
>NA|TRBJ2-3|TRBV10-1|NA
TGCGCCAGCAGTGAAGGGTCTAGAGCAGATACGCAGTATTTT
CASSEGSRADTQYF
>NA|TRBJ2-4|TRBV7-2|TRBD1
TGTGCCAGCAGCCCATGGGGACAGGGGATCGCCAAAAACATTCAGTACTTC
CASSPWGQGIAKNIQYF
>NA|TRBJ2-7|TRBV5-1|TRBD2
TGCGCCAGCAGCTTGGCCGCTGATGGACTAGCGGGTTACGAGCAGTACTTC
CASSLAADGLAGYEQYF